The 20 T cell receptor beta chains given below trace back to one sample, sequenced in a study of blood T cell repertoires in COVID-19. Clones were read by immunoSEQ multiplex PCR, and TCRdb kept only the in-frame ones, dropping some. The table lists 300,000 to 350,000 clones, 65% to 90% of them singletons. Source material: PBMCs or T cells enriched from blood (not recorded which). The receptors shown here come from a middle-aged woman with acute COVID-19.

The genes are TRBV27 and TRBJ2-1; 10 bases match TRBD1. The germline V gene has CDR1 MNHEY and CDR2 SMNVEV (reference sequence). This CDR3 comprises 17 residues. J gave up 1 base and V 6 bases, and 9 bases lay outside the gene matches. CDR3 sequence reads: CASRSTGGVWSYNEQFF. DNA of the CDR3: TGTGCCAGCAGATCGACAGGGGGCGTTTGGTCCTACAATGAGCAGTTCTTC.

The J gene is TRBJ1-5, the V gene TRBV28, with 9 positions matching TRBD1. The CDR3 totals 15 residues. J lost 4 bases, V lost 7 bases, and 8 bases had no gene match. Germline CDR1 reads MDHEN; CDR2 reads SYDVKM. The chain's CDR3 is CASTQGQGFNQPQHF. The CDR3 coding sequence is TGTGCCAGCACCCAGGGACAGGGCTTTAATCAGCCCCAGCATTTT.

Details on this clone: Other nucleotide sequences in the sample specify the same CDR3. V is TRBV28 and J is TRBJ2-7; D is perhaps TRBD1 (6 bases). Trimming shortened V by 2 bases and J by 3 bases, and 8 bases separated the two germline ends. The germline CDR1 and CDR2 sequences are MDHEN and SYDVKM. The CDR3 contains 13 residues. In nucleotides, the CDR3 is TGTGCCAGCAGTTTAGACAGGAACTACGAGCAGTACTTC. Protein product: CASSLDRNYEQYF.

This clone was seen a single time. V usage is TRBV29-1 and J usage is TRBJ1-1, with 10 bases aligning to TRBD1. V lost 5 bases to trimming and J lost 7 bases; unmatched junction nucleotides: 10. The CDR3 covers 14 residues. Germline CDR1 reads SQVTM; CDR2 reads ANQGSEA. CDR3: CSVSLTGGEGEAFF. The DNA of the CDR3 is TGCAGCGTTTCCTTGACAGGGGGCGAAGGTGAAGCTTTCTTT.

The rearrangement joins TRBV25-1 to TRBJ1-1; D not resolved. The CDR3 has 15 amino acids. V lost 8 bases, J lost 0 bases, and 16 bases lay in between. Germline V gives CDR1 MGHDK, CDR2 SYGVNS. Here the CDR3 reads CASSRGSSVNTEAFF. DNA of the CDR3: TGTGCCAGCTCCCGCGGTTCTTCGGTGAACACTGAAGCTTTCTTT.

V usage is TRBV7-9 and J usage is TRBJ2-5, with 12 bases lining up with TRBD2. V was clipped by 5 bases and J by 5 bases; unmatched bases: 9. The CDR3 covers 16 residues. Germline V gene sequence: CDR1 SEHNR, CDR2 FQNEAQ (reference sequence). CDR3 nucleotides: TGTGCCAGCAGCCGAGACGGACTAGCGGGGTTGGAGACCCAGTACTTC. Protein: CASSRDGLAGLETQYF.

The chain links TRBV12-3 or TRBV12-4 to TRBJ2-3; D is uncertain. The ends were cut back, 6 bases at V and 6 bases at J, with 13 bases in the middle. This CDR3 comprises 13 residues. The CDR3 sequence: CASSPLFLDTQYF. In DNA form, the CDR3 reads TGTGCCAGCAGCCCCTTATTCTTGGATACGCAGTATTTT.

J is TRBJ2-1 and V is TRBV21-1; TRBD2 is the table's D call and was not checked against the DNA. TRBV21-1 is recorded as a pseudogene. The CDR3 consists of 14 residues. The CDR3 protein is CASSKGGSGLEQFF. For the CDR3, the DNA is TGTGCCAGCAGCAAAGGCGGTAGCGGGCTGGAGCAGTTCTTC.

The chain uses TRBV2 and TRBJ2-5; the match to TRBD2 covers 8 bases. The germline CDR1 and CDR2 sequences are SNHLY and FYNNEI. V lost 7 bases to trimming and J lost 1 base; unmatched junction nucleotides: 8. This CDR3 region has 15 residues. The CDR3 here is CASTLASGGQETQYF. For the CDR3, the DNA is TGTGCCAGCACCTTGGCGAGCGGGGGCCAAGAGACCCAGTACTTC.

The chain uses TRBV7-3 and TRBJ2-3, with a possible D match to TRBD1 (6 bases). The CDR3 contains 17 residues. V lost 4 bases, J lost 0 bases, and 17 bases lay in between. Germline V gene data show CDR1 as SGHTA and CDR2 as FQGTGA. The CDR3 nucleotides are TGTGCCAGCAGCTCAACACCTAGGGGGTTTAGCACAGATACGCAGTATTTT. It is translated as CASSSTPRGFSTDTQYF.

This clone has only a few counts. The J gene is TRBJ2-7, the V gene TRBV6-5, with 10 bases fitting TRBD2. The germline V gene encodes CDR1 MNHEY and CDR2 SVGAGI. This CDR3 has 14 residues. The trim removed 6 bases at V and 4 bases at J, leaving 6 bases unmatched. CDR3 sequence (DNA): TGTGCCAGCAGGCAAGCGGGAGGGTCTTACGAGCAGTACTTC. This translates into CASRQAGGSYEQYF.

The chain couples TRBV5-4 to TRBJ2-2; D gene uncertain. This CDR3 spans 14 amino acids. V was pared by 5 bases and J by 1 base, with 9 bases between. CDR1 is SGHNT, CDR2 YYREEE, per germline (reference sequence). The CDR3 coding sequence is TGTGCCAGCAGGACGACACGGAACACCGGGGAGCTGTTTTTT. It specifies CASRTTRNTGELFF.

V usage is TRBV29-1 and J usage is TRBJ1-2; 7 positions match TRBD1. The CDR3 spans 14 residues. V trimming: 0 bases; J trimming: 2 bases; junction bases outside the gene matches: 3. Germline CDR1 is SQVTM and CDR2 is ANQGSEA. CDR3 loop: CSVEEQGWNYGYTF. In DNA form, the CDR3 reads TGCAGCGTTGAAGAACAGGGGTGGAACTATGGCTACACCTTC.

This chain links TRBV6-5 with TRBJ1-5, with D possibly being TRBD1 (5 bases). Trimming stripped 8 bases from V and 1 base from J, with 9 bases between. The CDR3 has 13 amino acids. The germline gives CDR1 MNHEY, CDR2 SVGAGI. In DNA form, the CDR3 reads TGTGCCAGCGCGCGACAGAGCAATCAGCCCCAGCATTTT. Protein sequence: CASARQSNQPQHF.

The chain recombines TRBV3-1 (or the pseudogene TRBV3-2) with TRBJ2-2; maybe TRBD1 (5 bases). V lost 4 bases to trimming and J lost 3 bases, with 12 bases between them. Germline V CDR1 and CDR2: LGHDT, YNNKEL (reference sequence). The CDR3 spans 15 residues. The CDR3 coding sequence is TGTGCCAGCAGCCCCGGACCAGGGTACACCGGGGAGCTGTTTTTT. Residues: CASSPGPGYTGELFF.

The chain couples TRBV7-9 to TRBJ2-7; 11 nucleotides line up with TRBD1. Germline CDR1 reads SEHNR; CDR2 reads FQNEAQ (reference sequence). V gave up 4 bases and J gave up 4 bases; unmatched junction bases: 9. This CDR3 comprises 16 residues. In DNA, the CDR3 is TGTGCCAGCAGCTCACGACCGGGACAGGGGGAATACGAGCAGTACTTC. This gives the protein CASSSRPGQGEYEQYF.

The chain joins TRBV11-2 to TRBJ1-1; no clear D. The V end was cut by 1 base, the J end by 7 bases, with 7 bases between. Germline V CDR1 and CDR2: SGHAT, FQNNGV. CDR3 length: 12 amino acids. The CDR3, as DNA: TGTGCCAGCAGCTTAGGTGTGAGTGAAGCTTTCTTT. It specifies CASSLGVSEAFF. Based on the CDR3 plus reference TRBV11-2 and TRBJ1-1, the full variable domain is EAGVAQSPRYKIIEKRQSVAFWCNPISGHATLYWYQQILGQGPKLLIQFQNNGVVDDSQLPKDRFSAERLKGVDSTLKIQPAKLEDSAVYLCASSLGVSEAFFGQGTRLTVV.

The chain links TRBV6-5 to TRBJ1-1, with a tentative D call TRBD1 (5 bases). This CDR3 has 13 amino acids. Germline V lookup: CDR1 MNHEY, CDR2 SVGAGI. The V end was cut by 2 bases, the J end by 8 bases, with 12 bases between. CDR3 protein: CASSYSGGKEAFF. CDR3 nucleotides: TGTGCCAGCAGTTACAGCGGGGGAAAGGAAGCTTTCTTT.

The CDR3 protein is CATSRARDTTNEKLFF. Here the CDR3 DNA reads TGTGCCACCAGCAGAGCGAGGGACACCACTAATGAAAAACTGTTTTTT. V and J are TRBV15 and TRBJ1-4, with a possible D match to TRBD1 (6 bases). The CDR3 length is 16 residues. Germline V CDR1 and CDR2: LNHNV, YYDKDF (reference sequence). Between the trimmed V and J ends, which lost 1 base and 2 bases, there was a span of 11 bases.

Of note for this clone: Different DNA sequences within this sample yield the same CDR3. The rearrangement joins TRBV6-5 to TRBJ1-2; 9 positions agree with TRBD1. The junction had 5 bases not matched to a gene; V was cut back by 2 bases and J by 4 bases. Germline V gives CDR1 MNHEY, CDR2 SVGAGI. The CDR3 is 15 residues long. The CDR3 nucleotides are TGTGCCAGCAGTTACCGAGACAGGGGGAGCTATGGCTACACCTTC. It encodes CASSYRDRGSYGYTF.